A selection of T cell receptor beta chains follows, all from one sample in a study of vaccination and CD4 T cells after COVID-19. Which antigens these TCRs recognize remains unknown. TCRdb used MiXCR to reprocess the PCR reads, holding one entry per CDR3 protein. This table holds about 16,000 distinct CDR3 sequences, 45% to 65% found once. Sequenced input: CD4+ T cells from blood, cultured in vitro. The receptors were gathered from a human donor who had recovered from COVID-19. Each CDR3 is given with its conserved first and last residue. Each record gives: J gene, D gene, V gene, clone size, CDR3 protein, CDR3 DNA. A D gene is named only where the DNA matches it firmly. Not all rows give a size; the values are once, few, many and, for expanded clones, a class.

>TRBJ1-2|TRBD1|TRBV12-3/TRBV12-4|few
CASSPSDRVANYGYTF
TGTGCCAGCAGTCCCTCCGACAGGGTTGCGAACTATGGCTACACCTTC
>TRBJ2-7|-|TRBV20-1|-
CSANKGETTYEQYF
TGCAGTGCTAACAAAGGGGAAACGACCTACGAGCAGTACTTC
>TRBJ1-6|-|TRBV20-1|-
CSARDKGRGGDSPLHF
TGCAGTGCTAGAGATAAGGGCAGGGGAGGAGATTCACCCCTCCACTTT
>TRBJ2-7|-|TRBV6-1|-
CASSEEGYEQYF
TGTGCCAGCAGTGAAGAGGGCTACGAGCAGTACTTC
>TRBJ2-2|-|TRBV7-9|-
CASSSRDGGGTGELFF
TGTGCCAGCAGCTCACGGGACGGTGGAGGCACCGGGGAGCTGTTTTTT
>TRBJ2-5|TRBD2|TRBV12-3/TRBV12-4|-
CASSLGGLGQETQYF
TGTGCCAGCAGTTTAGGGGGACTAGGTCAGGAGACCCAGTACTTC
>TRBJ2-5|-|TRBV20-1|-
CSARSMREGLQETQYF
TGCAGTGCTAGATCGATGCGCGAGGGCCTCCAAGAGACCCAGTACTTC
>TRBJ1-1|-|TRBV12-3/TRBV12-4|few
CASSLGPGEAFF
TGTGCCAGCAGTTTAGGACCGGGTGAAGCTTTCTTT
>TRBJ1-5|-|TRBV6-1|few
CASMGRAGGNQPQHF
TGTGCCAGCATGGGCAGGGCGGGAGGCAATCAGCCCCAGCATTTT
>TRBJ2-1|-|TRBV20-1|-
CSASRGPNYNEQFF
TGCAGTGCTAGCCGGGGACCAAATTACAATGAGCAGTTCTTC
>TRBJ1-4|TRBD1|TRBV19|-
CASSTGQGWEKLFF
TGTGCCAGTAGTACTGGACAGGGGTGGGAAAAACTGTTTTTT
>TRBJ2-1|TRBD2|TRBV30|-
CAWSVGSGANNEQFF
TGTGCCTGGAGTGTAGGAAGCGGGGCTAACAATGAGCAGTTCTTC
>TRBJ2-3|TRBD2|TRBV4-2|-
CASSSRTSGKDTQYF
TGTGCCAGTAGCTCCCGGACTAGCGGGAAGGATACGCAGTATTTT
>TRBJ2-7|-|TRBV5-1|once
CASSLEVPNYEQYF
TGCGCCAGCAGCTTGGAGGTCCCCAACTACGAGCAGTACTTC
>TRBJ2-5|-|TRBV5-1|-
CASSLARETQYF
TGCGCCAGCAGCTTGGCCAGGGAGACCCAGTACTTC
>TRBJ2-7|-|TRBV6-2/TRBV6-3|medium-sized
CASSYTLLYEQYF
TGTGCCAGCAGTTACACCCTCCTCTACGAGCAGTACTTC
>TRBJ2-3|-|TRBV30|-
CAWSALYTQYF
TGTGCCTGGAGTGCCCTTTATACGCAGTATTTT
>TRBJ1-1|-|TRBV4-1|once
CASSQDPGREDTEAFF
TGCGCCAGCAGCCAAGATCCCGGACGGGAAGACACTGAAGCTTTCTTT
>TRBJ1-2|-|TRBV11-2|-
CASSLVTALNYGYTF
TGTGCCAGCAGCTTAGTGACAGCCCTGAACTATGGCTACACCTTC
>TRBJ2-1|-|TRBV6-1|-
CASSEVGGSYNEQFF
TGTGCCAGCAGTGAAGTCGGGGGCTCCTACAATGAGCAGTTCTTC
>TRBJ1-2|-|TRBV2|few
CASSQGSIHGYTF
TGTGCCAGCAGTCAGGGGTCTATTCATGGCTACACCTTC
>TRBJ1-3|-|TRBV7-3|-
CASSLSDRTSLGDTIYF
TGTGCCAGCAGCTTAAGTGACAGAACGTCGTTAGGAGACACCATATATTTT
>TRBJ1-2|-|TRBV6-1|-
CASATGHGYTF
TGTGCCAGCGCCACAGGGCATGGCTACACCTTC
>TRBJ1-1|-|TRBV28|-
CASSYSGGNTEAFF
TGTGCCAGCTCATATAGCGGAGGGAACACTGAAGCTTTCTTT
>TRBJ1-1|TRBD1|TRBV5-8|-
CASSLDRAGEAFF
TGTGCCAGCAGCTTAGACAGGGCTGGTGAAGCTTTCTTT
>TRBJ1-6|TRBD1|TRBV7-2|-
CASSGRQGLTPLHF
TGTGCCAGCAGCGGTAGACAGGGATTGACACCCCTCCACTTT
>TRBJ1-1|-|TRBV30|-
CAWSRGRKTEAFF
TGTGCCTGGAGTAGGGGGAGGAAGACTGAAGCTTTCTTT
>TRBJ1-5|-|TRBV27|few
CASSLSWGEVDGRPQHF
TGTGCCAGCAGTTTATCATGGGGGGAGGTGGATGGACGGCCCCAGCATTTT